Below are 20 T cell receptor beta chains sequenced from a single sample in a study of response to subunit inactivated influenza vaccine. TCRdb processed the RT-PCR reads anew with MiXCR; each CDR3 protein has one entry. The data contain around 580,000 distinct CDR3 sequences, around 11% of them singletons. The input for sequencing was PBMCs from blood, taken on the day of vaccination. The receptors were gathered from a middle-aged man who received an inactivated influenza vaccine.

The rearrangement links TRBV4-1 to TRBJ1-6, with 7 bases that match TRBD1. The junction had 7 bases not matched to a gene; V was cut back by 4 bases and J by 7 bases. Per the germline V gene, CDR1 is MGHRA and CDR2 is YSYEKL. The CDR3 consists of 15 residues. DNA of the CDR3: TGCGCCAGCAGCCGACAGGGAGCCTCCAATTCACCCCTCCACTTT. It is translated as CASSRQGASNSPLHF.

This clonotype came up a few times. The chain is built from TRBV6-2 or TRBV6-3 and TRBJ2-1; the D gene could be TRBD1 or TRBD2 (5 bases each). The V end lost 6 bases, the J end lost 7 bases, and 19 bases lay between the germline ends. Germline V gene data show CDR1 as MNHEY and CDR2 as SVGEGT. The CDR3 contains 15 residues. CDR3 sequence: CASRMKEGWRNEQFF. The CDR3 DNA is TGTGCCAGCAGGATGAAAGAGGGGTGGAGGAATGAGCAGTTCTTC.

This clonotype appeared a few times. The V call is TRBV9, the J call TRBJ2-4; D call uncertain. V was trimmed by 0 bases and J by 7 bases, leaving 11 bases between them. Looked up from germline, CDR1 is SGDLS and CDR2 is YYNGEE. CDR3 length: 14 residues. CDR3 loop: CASSVEAVANIQYF. CDR3 DNA sequence: TGTGCCAGCAGCGTAGAGGCCGTCGCCAACATTCAGTACTTC.

This rearrangement joins TRBV5-6 to TRBJ2-7; D remains unclear. Germline V lookup: CDR1 SGHDT, CDR2 YYEEEE. The CDR3 is 13 residues long. V was trimmed by 2 bases and J by 3 bases, leaving 9 bases between them. The CDR3 coding sequence is TGTGCCAGCAGCTTCCTGGGTGGCTACGAGCAGTACTTC. It encodes CASSFLGGYEQYF.

This clonotype was counted a few times. The gene calls are TRBV7-9 and TRBJ2-1; maybe TRBD1 (6 bases). This CDR3 contains 16 residues. From germline, CDR1 is SEHNR and CDR2 FQNEAQ (reference sequence). Trimming stripped 8 bases from V and 4 bases from J, with 21 bases between. CDR3 amino acids: CASFPQGHPLYNEQFF. DNA for the CDR3: TGTGCCAGCTTCCCCCAGGGACATCCCCTTTACAATGAGCAGTTCTTC.

The chain joins TRBV5-1 to TRBJ2-3, with 7 bases that match TRBD2. The V and J ends lost 2 bases and 3 bases, in that order; junction bases with no gene match: 6. This CDR3 spans 15 amino acids. Germline V CDR1 and CDR2: SGHRS, YFSETQ. CDR3 nucleotide sequence: TGCGCCAGCAGCTTCGGGGGGTTATTTACAGATACGCAGTATTTT. Protein sequence: CASSFGGLFTDTQYF.

This clonotype was observed a handful of times. The chain links TRBV6-2 or TRBV6-3 to TRBJ2-7; TRBD1 aligns across 8 bases. The germline V gene has CDR1 MNHEY and CDR2 SVGEGT. The CDR3 is 14 amino acids. Trimming cost V 4 bases and J 2 bases; bases outside gene matches: 4. CDR3 region: CASSSRGRTYEQYF. The CDR3 nucleotides are TGTGCCAGCAGTTCCAGGGGGCGAACCTACGAGCAGTACTTC.

This clonotype was recorded a few times. The rearrangement links TRBV18 to TRBJ2-7, with D uncertain. Trimming shortened V by 0 bases and J by 5 bases, and 8 bases separated the two germline ends. The CDR3 has 13 residues. Germline V gene data show CDR1 as KGHSH and CDR2 as LQKENI. The CDR3 spells CASSPPVLNEQYF. The CDR3 region has the DNA TGTGCCAGCTCACCACCGGTATTGAACGAGCAGTACTTC.

This clonotype has only a few counts. The chain combines TRBV6-2 or TRBV6-3 with TRBJ2-3; a weak D match, TRBD2 (5 bases). There are 18 residues in the CDR3. V was clipped by 6 bases and J by 6 bases, with 28 bases between them. Germline V gene sequence: CDR1 MNHEY, CDR2 SVGEGT. The CDR3 spells CASSSPVVRLTTRDTQYF. The CDR3 DNA sequence: TGTGCCAGCAGCTCACCAGTGGTTCGCCTAACTACTAGGGATACGCAGTATTTT.

This clonotype turned up a few times. The CDR3 is CASSFAGTGVNGYTF. CDR3 nucleotide sequence: TGTGCCAGCAGTTTTGCGGGGACAGGGGTGAATGGCTACACCTTC. The chain joins TRBV12-3 or TRBV12-4 to TRBJ1-2; TRBD1 matches 10 bases. V trimming: 3 bases; J trimming: 6 bases; junction bases outside the gene matches: 7. The CDR3 runs 15 residues.

In this sample, this clonotype turned up many times. The gene calls are TRBV2 and TRBJ2-2; D is unresolved. The CDR3 is made up of 11 amino acids. V dropped 6 bases and J dropped 4 bases, with 3 bases sitting between them. Germline V gives CDR1 SNHLY, CDR2 FYNNEI. The CDR3 nucleotides are TGTGCCAGCAGGACCACCGGGGAGCTGTTTTTT. This gives the protein CASRTTGELFF.

This clonotype was found many times. V is TRBV28 and J is TRBJ2-7, with unresolved D. Germline V gene data show CDR1 as MDHEN and CDR2 as SYDVKM. The V end was cut by 7 bases, the J end by 0 bases, with 16 bases between. This CDR3 is 15 amino acids long. This CDR3 reads CASIEYSRSSYEQYF. DNA for the CDR3: TGTGCCAGCATCGAATACAGTCGGAGCTCCTACGAGCAGTACTTC.

This clonotype has only a few counts. V usage is TRBV20-1 and J usage is TRBJ2-1; D perhaps matches TRBD2 (5 bases). The germline CDR1 and CDR2 sequences are DFQATT and SNEGSKA (reference sequence). This CDR3 has 16 amino acids. Trimming took off 0 bases at V and 0 bases at J, with 12 bases between the two ends. The CDR3 is CSARDRRGSSYNEQFF. The CDR3 DNA follows: TGCAGTGCTAGAGATCGCAGAGGGAGCTCCTACAATGAGCAGTTCTTC.

This clonotype was detected only a few times. CDR3 region: CASSGGTKRVKQYF. CDR3 sequence (DNA): TGTGCCAGCAGTGGGGGGACTAAGCGGGTGAAGCAGTACTTC. This chain uses TRBV6-4 with TRBJ2-7; 7 bases are a match to TRBD2. The CDR3 is made up of 14 amino acids. Losses at the gene ends were 4 bases for V and 8 bases for J; bases not matched to a gene: 11. Germline CDR1 is MRHNA and CDR2 is SNTAGT.

CDR3 loop: CASSLSPGVRTEAFF. CDR3 sequence (DNA): TGTGCCAGCAGTTTAAGTCCAGGGGTAAGGACTGAAGCTTTCTTT. V and J are TRBV12-3 or TRBV12-4 and TRBJ1-1; possibly TRBD1 for D (6 bases). V gave up 2 bases and J gave up 5 bases, with 15 bases separating them. This CDR3 has 15 amino acids.

This clonotype has more than one count but fewer than ten. The chain joins TRBV5-1 to TRBJ2-2; D is undetermined. CDR1 and CDR2 from the germline V gene are SGHRS and YFSETQ. Trimming removed 5 bases from V and 1 base from J, with 12 bases in between. This CDR3 has 15 residues. As DNA, the CDR3 is TGCGCCAGCAGGGCTCAGCGACAGAACACCGGGGAGCTGTTTTTT. Amino acid sequence: CASRAQRQNTGELFF.

This clonotype has a handful of counts. The genes are TRBV7-2 and TRBJ2-7; 7 bases are shared with TRBD2. CDR3 length: 13 amino acids. V trimming: 5 bases; J trimming: 4 bases; junction bases outside the gene matches: 5. The germline gives CDR1 SGHTA, CDR2 FQGNSA. The CDR3 region is CASSIGTTYEQYF. CDR3 sequence (DNA): TGTGCCAGCAGCATCGGGACTACTTACGAGCAGTACTTC. The whole variable domain, filled in from reference TRBV7-2 and TRBJ2-7, reads GAGVSQSPSNKVTEKGKDVELRCDPISGHTALYWYRQSLGQGLEFLIYFQGNSAPDKSGLPSDRFSAERTGGSVSTLTIQRTQQEDSAVYLCASSIGTTYEQYFGPGTRLTVT.

This clonotype has a handful of counts. V and J are TRBV5-1 and TRBJ2-6; TRBD1 aligns across 7 bases. The germline gives CDR1 SGHRS, CDR2 YFSETQ. The CDR3 is 16 amino acids. J was trimmed by 3 bases and V by 0 bases; bases with no gene match: 3. The CDR3 here is CASSLGTGVGANVLTF. The CDR3 DNA sequence: TGCGCCAGCAGCTTGGGAACAGGGGTTGGGGCCAACGTCCTGACTTTC.

This chain links TRBV27 with TRBJ2-3; 10 bases are shared with TRBD2. The V gene's germline CDR1 is MNHEY and CDR2 SMNVEV (reference sequence). The CDR3 is made up of 17 amino acids. The ends lost 5 bases at V and 0 bases at J; junction bases unmatched: 8. CDR3 coding DNA: TGTGCCAGCAGTCCATTAGCGGGGGGCCTTAGCACAGATACGCAGTATTTT. Translation gives CASSPLAGGLSTDTQYF.

The chain carries TRBV2 and TRBJ2-7; either TRBD1 or TRBD2 may supply D (5 bases each). This CDR3 contains 15 residues. Per germline, CDR1 SNHLY and CDR2 FYNNEI. V dropped 0 bases and J dropped 0 bases, with 9 bases sitting between them. Written as DNA, the CDR3 is TGTGCCAGCAGTGAAGCGAGGGACGGCTCCTACGAGCAGTACTTC. It specifies CASSEARDGSYEQYF.